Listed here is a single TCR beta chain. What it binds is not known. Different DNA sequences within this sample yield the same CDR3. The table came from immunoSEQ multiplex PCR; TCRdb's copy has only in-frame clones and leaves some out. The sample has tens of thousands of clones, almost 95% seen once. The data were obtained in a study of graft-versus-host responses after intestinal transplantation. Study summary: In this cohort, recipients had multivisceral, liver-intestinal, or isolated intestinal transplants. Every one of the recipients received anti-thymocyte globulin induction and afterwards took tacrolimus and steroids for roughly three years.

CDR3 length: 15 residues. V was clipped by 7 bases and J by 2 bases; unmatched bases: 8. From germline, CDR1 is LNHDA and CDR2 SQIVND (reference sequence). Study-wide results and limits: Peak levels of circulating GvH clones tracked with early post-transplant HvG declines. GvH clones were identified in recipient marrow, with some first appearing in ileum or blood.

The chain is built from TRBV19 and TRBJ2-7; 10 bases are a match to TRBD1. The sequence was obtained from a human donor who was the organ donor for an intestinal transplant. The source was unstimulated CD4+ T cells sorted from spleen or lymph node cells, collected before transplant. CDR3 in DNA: TGTGCCAGTAACCTTGGGGGACAGGGGCCCTACGAGCAGTACTTC. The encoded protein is CASNLGGQGPYEQYF.